This TCR beta chain was profiled in a study of CD4 T cells in relation to SARS-CoV-2 and coronaviruses. In the study overall: The restricting HLA molecule for shared crossreactive spike epitopes was mapped.

Per germline, CDR1 SGHVS and CDR2 FQNEAQ. V gave up 1 base and J gave up 10 bases, with 5 bases separating them. The CDR3 totals 12 residues. The unexposed donors gave CD4+ T cells in about 2011-2019, prior to COVID-19. Assay used: immunoSEQ multiplex PCR; TCRdb lists only in-frame clones, some missing. Seen here are roughly 68,000 clones, over 85% observed once, and the top ten hold approximately 0.21%. The sample consisted of naive CD4+ T cells from PBMCs. Subset noted: naive CD4+ T cells isolated by negative enrichment. The receptor was derived from a human donor in good health. V and J are TRBV7-8 and TRBJ1-6, with D possibly being TRBD1 (5 bases). As DNA, the CDR3 is TGTGCCAGCAGCTTAGGGGACTCACCCCTCCACTTT. It encodes CASSLGDSPLHF.